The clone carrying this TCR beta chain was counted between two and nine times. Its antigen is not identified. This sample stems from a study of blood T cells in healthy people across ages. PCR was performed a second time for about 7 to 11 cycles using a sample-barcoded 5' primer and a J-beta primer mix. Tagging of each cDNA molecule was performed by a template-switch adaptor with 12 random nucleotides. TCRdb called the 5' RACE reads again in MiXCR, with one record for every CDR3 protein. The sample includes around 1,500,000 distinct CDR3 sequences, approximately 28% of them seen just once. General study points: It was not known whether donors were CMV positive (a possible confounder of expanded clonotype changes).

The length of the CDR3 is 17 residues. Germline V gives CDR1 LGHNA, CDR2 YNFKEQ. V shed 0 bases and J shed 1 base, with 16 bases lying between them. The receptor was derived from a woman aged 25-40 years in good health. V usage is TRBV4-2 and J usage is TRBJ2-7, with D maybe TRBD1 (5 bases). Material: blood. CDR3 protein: CASSQELGPRGSYEQYF. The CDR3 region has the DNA TGTGCCAGCAGCCAAGAGTTGGGGCCTAGGGGTTCCTACGAGCAGTACTTC.